The source of this TCR beta chain is a study of T cell repertoires in cytomegalovirus infection. Study at large: Public TCR beta signatures marked donors with CMV infection and the matching HLA.

Ten or more counts support this clonotype. Its specificity is unknown. One end of the junction does not line up with germline, which may come from a read error. Whole-study findings and limits: HLA-C-restricted CMV-specific TCR beta clonotypes prevailed in the ex vivo response. Cumulative public TCR beta family frequency identified CMV carriers with the relevant HLA.

This CDR3 is built from 13 residues. From germline, CDR1 is SEHNR and CDR2 FQNEAQ (reference sequence). TCRdb called the reads again in MiXCR, with one record for every CDR3 protein. The sample includes approximately 73,000 distinct CDR3 sequences, 40% of them seen just once. Sample: CD8+ T cells from cultured PBMCs, taken from culture after CMV antigen stimulation. The TCR was taken from a human donor in good health (CMV status not recorded). Some clones in this sample may be carry-over from other donors' samples. The rearrangement links TRBV7-9 to TRBJ1-1, with D uncertain. CDR3 nucleotide sequence: TGTGCCAGCAGCTTAGGGCCCGACACGGAAGCTTTCTTT. It yields the protein CASSLGPDTEAFF.